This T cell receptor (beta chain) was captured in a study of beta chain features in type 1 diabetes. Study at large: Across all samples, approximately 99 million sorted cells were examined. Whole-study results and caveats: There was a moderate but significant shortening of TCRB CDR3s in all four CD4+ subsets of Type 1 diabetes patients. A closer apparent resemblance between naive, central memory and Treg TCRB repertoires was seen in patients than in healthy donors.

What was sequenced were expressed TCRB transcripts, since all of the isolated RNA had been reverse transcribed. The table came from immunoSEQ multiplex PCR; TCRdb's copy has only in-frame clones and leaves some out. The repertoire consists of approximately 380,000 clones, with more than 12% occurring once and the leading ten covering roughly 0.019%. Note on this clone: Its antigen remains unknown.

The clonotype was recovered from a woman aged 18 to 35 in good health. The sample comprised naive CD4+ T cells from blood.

CDR3 in amino acids: CASSDTGTSGRRYNEQFF. The CDR3, as DNA: TGCGCCAGCAGCGATACCGGGACTAGCGGGAGAAGGTACAATGAGCAGTTCTTC. The chain is built from TRBV23-1 and TRBJ2-1; 14 nucleotides match TRBD2. TRBV23-1 is recorded as an ORF, its role being uncertain. J lost 4 bases, V lost 6 bases, and 11 bases had no gene match. This CDR3 is 18 amino acids long.